A selection of T cell receptor beta chains follows, all from one sample in a study of CD8 T cells in ankylosing spondylitis. Each CDR3 protein is one row after TCRdb ran MiXCR on the 5' RACE reads. This sample carries approximately 210,000 distinct CDR3 sequences, 13% of them seen once, and the ten largest clones take more than 15%. The source material was blood, either unsorted or a sorted T cell fraction (not recorded which). The receptors here all came from a male donor with ankylosing spondylitis or in good health (not recorded which). CDR3s include the opening cysteine and the closing phenylalanine or tryptophan. The D gene is left open where the match is weak. For some rows the clone size is stated as once, few or many, or as a class when expanded; others skip it.

J gene: TRBJ2-7
clone size: few
D gene: TRBD2
V gene: TRBV7-9
CDR3 DNA: TGTGCCAGCAGCTTCGCCAGCCGGCGGGAGGGTTTCCCGGAGCAGTACTTC
CDR3 protein: CASSFASRREGFPEQYF

J gene: TRBJ1-1
clone size: .
D gene: TRBD1
V gene: TRBV7-9
CDR3 DNA: TGTGCCAGCAGACAAACAGGGGGGAACACTGAAGCTTTCTTT
CDR3 protein: CASRQTGGNTEAFF

J gene: TRBJ2-1
clone size: few
D gene: .
V gene: TRBV5-6
CDR3 DNA: TGTGCCAGCAGTCAGGTCCGACTTCGAAACAATGAGCAGTTCTTC
CDR3 protein: CASSQVRLRNNEQFF

J gene: TRBJ2-7
clone size: few
D gene: .
V gene: TRBV12-3/TRBV12-4
CDR3 DNA: TGTGCCAGCAGTCTGGGGAGACAGGCAGGCGAGCAGTACTTC
CDR3 protein: CASSLGRQAGEQYF

J gene: TRBJ2-7
clone size: few
D gene: .
V gene: TRBV5-1
CDR3 DNA: TGCGCCAGCAGCAGGGGGGACTACGAGCAGTACTTC
CDR3 protein: CASSRGDYEQYF

J gene: TRBJ2-2
clone size: .
D gene: .
V gene: TRBV9
CDR3 DNA: TGTGCCAGCAGCGCTTTAAGGATGAACACCGGGGAGCTGTTTTTT
CDR3 protein: CASSALRMNTGELFF

J gene: TRBJ2-3
clone size: few
D gene: TRBD1
V gene: TRBV7-9
CDR3 DNA: TGTGCCAGCAGCCCGACAGGGGGTCTTATCACAGATACGCAGTATTTT
CDR3 protein: CASSPTGGLITDTQYF

J gene: TRBJ1-1
clone size: few
D gene: .
V gene: TRBV6-1
CDR3 DNA: TGTGCCAGCAGTGAACAAAGGCCGAACACTGAAGCTTTCTTT
CDR3 protein: CASSEQRPNTEAFF

J gene: TRBJ2-7
clone size: .
D gene: TRBD2
V gene: TRBV3-1
CDR3 DNA: TGTGCCAGCAGCCTAGAGGGACTAGCGGGGACCTACGAGCAGTACTTC
CDR3 protein: CASSLEGLAGTYEQYF

J gene: TRBJ1-1
clone size: few
D gene: TRBD1
V gene: TRBV4-2
CDR3 DNA: TGTGCCAGCAGCCTCATTGGGGACAGCAACACTGAAGCTTTCTTT
CDR3 protein: CASSLIGDSNTEAFF

J gene: TRBJ2-7
clone size: .
D gene: TRBD2
V gene: TRBV7-6
CDR3 DNA: TGTGCCAGCAGCCTACGGACTAGCGGGAGACGCGAGCAGTACTTC
CDR3 protein: CASSLRTSGRREQYF

J gene: TRBJ2-7
clone size: few
D gene: .
V gene: TRBV15
CDR3 DNA: TGTGCCACCAGCAGAGATCAGGGGTTTGACTACGAGCAGTACTTC
CDR3 protein: CATSRDQGFDYEQYF

J gene: TRBJ2-2
clone size: .
D gene: TRBD2
V gene: TRBV11-1
CDR3 DNA: TGTGCCAGCAGCTCATCGGGGGGACTAGCAGAGAACACCGGGGAGCTGTTTTTT
CDR3 protein: CASSSSGGLAENTGELFF

J gene: TRBJ2-1
clone size: few
D gene: .
V gene: TRBV2
CDR3 DNA: TGTGCCAGCAGCCATAGATGGGGGCTTTTTACCTCCTACAATGAGCAGTTCTTC
CDR3 protein: CASSHRWGLFTSYNEQFF